The sequence of this T cell receptor beta chain was determined in a study of PD-L1 blockade in urothelial cancer. Study as a whole: Atezolizumab, begun by patients in about 2014, was given at 1,200 mg intravenously every 3 weeks.

Time point defined: pretreatment peripheral blood. Spike-ins of synthetic TCR analog templates went into each PCR. TCRdb keeps only in-frame clones here, not all; method: immunoSEQ multiplex PCR. The sample lists 85,000 to 95,000 clones, about 89% occurring once. The CDR3 sequence is 17 residues long. Germline values: CDR1 MGHDK, CDR2 SYGVNS. V was clipped by 1 base and J by 4 bases, with 17 bases between them. This TCR was sampled from a woman older than 75 with urothelial cancer. The chain is built from TRBV25-1 and TRBJ1-3; no firm D call. The sequences come from PBMCs, collected around atezolizumab (anti-PD-L1) treatment. This chain's CDR3 is CASSELGSLSSGNTIYF. The CDR3 nucleotides are TGTGCCAGCAGTGAATTGGGCAGTTTGTCGTCCGGAAACACCATATATTTT.